This T cell receptor beta chain was found in a study of blood T cells in healthy people across ages. The V gene's germline CDR1 is SGHTA and CDR2 FQGNSA. The ends were cut back, 4 bases at V and 0 bases at J, with 12 bases in the middle. This CDR3 spans 15 amino acids. With regard to this clonotype: As yet, its antigen is unknown.

General study points: Roughly linear age-related decline in beta diversity appeared, significant by age around 36. Any conclusive comparison of naive versus antigen-experienced cells was prevented by using unsorted PBMCs. Strong correlation existed between TCR beta diversity and naive T cell percentage.

Sample-barcoded 5' priming and a J-beta primer mix drove a second PCR of roughly 7 to 11 cycles. Each cDNA was tagged by a template-switch adaptor containing 12 random nucleotides. MiXCR was run by TCRdb on the 5' RACE reads, yielding one entry per CDR3 protein. The top ten hold roughly 12% of the sample, which has about 900,000 distinct CDR3 sequences, roughly 48% seen once. Sequences were obtained from blood. The sequence was collected from a man aged 25 to 40 in good health. The V gene is TRBV7-2, the J gene TRBJ1-1; D call uncertain. Here the CDR3 reads CASSSPAGLNTEAFF. The CDR3 DNA follows: TGTGCCAGCAGCTCTCCGGCTGGGTTGAACACTGAAGCTTTCTTT.